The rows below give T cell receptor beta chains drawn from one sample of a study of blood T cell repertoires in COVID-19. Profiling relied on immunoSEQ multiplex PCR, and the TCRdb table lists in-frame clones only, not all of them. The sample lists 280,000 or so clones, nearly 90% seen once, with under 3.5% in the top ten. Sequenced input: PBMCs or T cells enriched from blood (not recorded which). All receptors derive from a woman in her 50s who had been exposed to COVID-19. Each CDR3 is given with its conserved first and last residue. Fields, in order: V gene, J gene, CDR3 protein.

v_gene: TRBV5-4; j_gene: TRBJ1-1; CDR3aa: CASNKAVNTEAFF
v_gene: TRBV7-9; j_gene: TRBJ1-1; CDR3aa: CASRLSDRDTEAFF
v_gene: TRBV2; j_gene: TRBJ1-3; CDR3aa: CASSPDRGHGNTIYF
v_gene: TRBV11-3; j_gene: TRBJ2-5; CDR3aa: CASSNRLAGQSGEETQYF
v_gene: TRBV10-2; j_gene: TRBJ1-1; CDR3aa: CATYAGSGTEAFF
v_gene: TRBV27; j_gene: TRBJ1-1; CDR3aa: CASSFQGGTEAFF
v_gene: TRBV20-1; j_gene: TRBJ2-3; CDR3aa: CSASGAGGADTQYF
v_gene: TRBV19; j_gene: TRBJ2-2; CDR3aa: CASSLAFGELFF
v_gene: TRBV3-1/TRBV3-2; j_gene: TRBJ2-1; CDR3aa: CASSQDLRVSYNEQFF
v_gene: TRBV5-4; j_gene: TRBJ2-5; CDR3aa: CASSGVTGGEQETQYF
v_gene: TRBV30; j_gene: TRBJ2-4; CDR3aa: CAWGRSVQYF
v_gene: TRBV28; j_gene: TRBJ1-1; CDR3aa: CASSLIEQNTEAFF
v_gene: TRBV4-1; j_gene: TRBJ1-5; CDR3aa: CASSQWGLSDSNQPQHF
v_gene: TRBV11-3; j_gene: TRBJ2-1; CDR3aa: CASSLRASGGALEQFF
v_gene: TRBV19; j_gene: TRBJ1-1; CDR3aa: CASSSTGAVEAFF
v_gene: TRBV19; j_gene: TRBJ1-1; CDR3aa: CASSIRLNTEAFF
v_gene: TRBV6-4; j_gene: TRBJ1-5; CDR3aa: CASSDSGGARLAQPQHF
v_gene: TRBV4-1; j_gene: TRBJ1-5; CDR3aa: CASSQARDSGPQHF
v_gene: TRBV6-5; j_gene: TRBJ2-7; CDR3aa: CASSYSTVAGPLEQYF
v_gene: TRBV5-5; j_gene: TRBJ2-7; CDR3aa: CASSSSIGTVGYEQYF
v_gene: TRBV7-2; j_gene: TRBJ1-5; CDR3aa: CASSSRTGGNQPQHF
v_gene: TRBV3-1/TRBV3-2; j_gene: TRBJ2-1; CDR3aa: CASSHRDRGYNEQFF
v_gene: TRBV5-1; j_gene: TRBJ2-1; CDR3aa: CASSSAGGQNQFF
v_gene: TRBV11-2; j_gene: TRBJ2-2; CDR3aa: CASSLARANTGELFF
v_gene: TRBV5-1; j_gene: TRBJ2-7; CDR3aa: CASSTSGGTSSYEQYF
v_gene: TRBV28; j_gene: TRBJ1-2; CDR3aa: CASSSADSNGYTF
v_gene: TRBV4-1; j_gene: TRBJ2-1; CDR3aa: CASSRGDSNYNEQFF
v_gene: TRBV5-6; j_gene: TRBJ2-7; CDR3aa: CASSLPQGGYEQYF
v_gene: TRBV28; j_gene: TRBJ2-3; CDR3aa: CASSRGGRGTDTQYF
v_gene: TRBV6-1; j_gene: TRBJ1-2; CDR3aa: CASSEVGTDSGTF
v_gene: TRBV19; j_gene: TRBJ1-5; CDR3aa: CASTAISLSNQPQHF
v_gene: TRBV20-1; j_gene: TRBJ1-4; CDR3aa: CSTSGGQGITWTNEKLFF
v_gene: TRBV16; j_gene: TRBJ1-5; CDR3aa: CASSPRTGRGNQPQHF
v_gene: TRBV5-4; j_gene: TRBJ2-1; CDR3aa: CASSLGSSGGAYNEQFF
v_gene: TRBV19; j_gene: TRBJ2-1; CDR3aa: CASSINAGNNEQFF
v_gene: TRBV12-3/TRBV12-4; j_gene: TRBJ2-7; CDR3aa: CASSLDRVEQYF
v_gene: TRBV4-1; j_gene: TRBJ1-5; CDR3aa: CASSQGATGSYQPQHF
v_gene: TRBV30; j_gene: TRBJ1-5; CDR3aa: CAWSSDPGTGLPQHF
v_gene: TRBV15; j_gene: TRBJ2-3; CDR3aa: CATSRDGKLAGDATQYF
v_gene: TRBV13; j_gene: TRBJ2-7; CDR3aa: CASSFRGSGYEQYF
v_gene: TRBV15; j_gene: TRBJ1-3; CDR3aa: CATSSRGSSGNTIYF
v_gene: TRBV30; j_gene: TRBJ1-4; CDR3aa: CAWSWGQWTNEKLFF